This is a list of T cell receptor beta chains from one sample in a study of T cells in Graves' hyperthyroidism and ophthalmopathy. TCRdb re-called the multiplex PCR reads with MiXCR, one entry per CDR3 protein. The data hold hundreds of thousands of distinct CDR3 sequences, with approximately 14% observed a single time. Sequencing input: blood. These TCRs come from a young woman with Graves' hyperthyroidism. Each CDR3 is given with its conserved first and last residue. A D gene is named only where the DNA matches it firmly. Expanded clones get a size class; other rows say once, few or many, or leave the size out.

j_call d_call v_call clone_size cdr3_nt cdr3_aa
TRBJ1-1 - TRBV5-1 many TGCGCCAGCAGCCCTGCCGGGAGCTACACTGAAGCTTTCTTT CASSPAGSYTEAFF
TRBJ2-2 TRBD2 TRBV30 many TGTGCCTGGAGTGTCGGGAGGGACACCGGGGAGCTGTTTTTT CAWSVGRDTGELFF
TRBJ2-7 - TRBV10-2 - TGCGCCAGCAGTGAGTCCAGGCGGCAGTACTTC CASSESRRQYF
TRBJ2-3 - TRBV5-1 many TGCGCCAGCAGCTCGCGGACTAGCACAGATACGCAGTATTTT CASSSRTSTDTQYF
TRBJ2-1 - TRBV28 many TGTGCCAGCAGTTCCAGGGGATTTAGCTCCTACAATGAGCAGTTCTTC CASSSRGFSSYNEQFF
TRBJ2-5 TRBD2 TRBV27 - TGTGCCAGCAGTTTAGAACTAGCGGGAGTTGAGTACTTC CASSLELAGVEYF
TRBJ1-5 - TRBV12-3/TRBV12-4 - TGTGCCAGCAGTTTAAGGCAGGCATCGCCCCAGCATTTT CASSLRQASPQHF
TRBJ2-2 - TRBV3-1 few TGTGCCAGCAGCCAAGAGTTAGACACCGGGGAGCTGTTTTTT CASSQELDTGELFF
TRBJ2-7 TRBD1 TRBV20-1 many TGCAGTGCGACAGGGCCTAGCTCCTACGAGCAGTACTTC CSATGPSSYEQYF
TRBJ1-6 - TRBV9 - TGTGCCAGCAGCGAACACAGGGATAATTCCTATAATTCACCCCTCCACTTT CASSEHRDNSYNSPLHF
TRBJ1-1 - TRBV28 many TGTGCCAGCAGTATTCGACTCTGGGAGGCTTTCTTT CASSIRLWEAFF
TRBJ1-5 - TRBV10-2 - TGCGCCAGCAGTGACACAGCTATCAATCAGCCCCAGCATTTT CASSDTAINQPQHF
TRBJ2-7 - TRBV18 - TGTGCCAGCTCACCACCGACACTGTCCTACGAGCAGTACTTC CASSPPTLSYEQYF
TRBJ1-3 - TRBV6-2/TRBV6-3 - TGTGCCAGCAGTTACACGGGATATGGAAACACCATATATTTT CASSYTGYGNTIYF
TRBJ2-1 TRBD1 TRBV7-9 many TGTGCCAGCAGCTTAAGTGGGACAGGGAACAATGAGCAGTTCTTC CASSLSGTGNNEQFF
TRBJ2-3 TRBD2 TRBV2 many TGTGCCAGCAGTGCAACAACTCGCGGGAGGGCGGGGACAGATACGCAGTATTTT CASSATTRGRAGTDTQYF
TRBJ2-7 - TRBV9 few TGTGCCAGCAGCGGCCGGTACGGCGCCTACGAGCAGTACTTC CASSGRYGAYEQYF
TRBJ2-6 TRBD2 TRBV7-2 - TGTGCCAGCAGCTTACGGGCCCTAGCGGGGCTCTCTGGGGCCAACGTCCTGACTTTC CASSLRALAGLSGANVLTF
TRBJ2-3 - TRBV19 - TGTGCCAGTAGTACAGGAGCTCGCACAGATACGCAGTATTTT CASSTGARTDTQYF
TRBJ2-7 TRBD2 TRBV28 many TGTGCCAGCAGGCCCCTCTTAGCGGGAGGCTCCAGGGAGCAGTACTTC CASRPLLAGGSREQYF
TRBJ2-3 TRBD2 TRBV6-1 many TGTGCCAGCATACTACGGGCGGCGGGAGGCCCAGATACGCAGTATTTT CASILRAAGGPDTQYF
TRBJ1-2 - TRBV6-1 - TGTGCGCATGGTCTTTATGGCTACACCTTC CAHGLYGYTF
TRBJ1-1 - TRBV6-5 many TGTGCCAGCAGTTACTCCTCTGATGAAGCTTTCTTT CASSYSSDEAFF
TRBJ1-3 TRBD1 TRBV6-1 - TGTGCCAGCAAGAGCCAGGGGGCTTTTGGAAACACCATATATTTT CASKSQGAFGNTIYF